One sample yielded the 12 T cell receptor beta chains listed below, sequenced in a study of PD-1 blockade in classical Hodgkin lymphoma (dated by TCRdb to between 2020 and 2021). The sample's time point label is to be understood as: cycle 1 day 1 (C1D1), immediately before nivolumab initiation. Relapse after autologous stem cell transplantation had occurred in all trial patients, and cohorts A, B and C were distinguished by prior brentuximab vedotin exposure. Receptor amplification or capture employed the immunoSEQ multiplex PCR assay. TCRdb mirrors the immuneACCESS table, restricted to in-frame sequences. Some clones are absent from its copies; in checked studies, under half trace to an unresolved V gene, and the reason for the others is unknown. The table for this sample lists 10,000 to 15,000 clones; 84% of them were counted only once. The top ten clones comprise about 26% of the sample. Sequences were derived from peripheral blood mononuclear cells (PBMCs), sampled at baseline. The receptors here all came from a human donor with classical Hodgkin lymphoma.

This chain uses TRBV7-2 with TRBJ1-6, with D tentatively TRBD1 (5 bases). Between the trimmed V and J ends, which lost 7 bases and 10 bases, there was a span of 14 bases. CDR1 is SGHTA, CDR2 FQGNSA, per germline. The CDR3 has 13 amino acids. CDR3 coding DNA: TGTGCCAGCAACCAGGGAGTGGAATCACCCCTCCACTTT. Its protein product is CASNQGVESPLHF.

The J gene is TRBJ2-1, the V gene TRBV4-3; D ambiguous. Trimming stripped 5 bases from V and 1 base from J, with 6 bases between. Germline V gene lookup returns CDR1 LGHNA and CDR2 YSLEER. The CDR3 has 13 amino acids. The CDR3 nucleotides read TGCGCCAGCAGCGGTAGTTCCTACAATGAGCAGTTCTTC. This encodes CASSGSSYNEQFF.

The chain has TRBV7-9 and TRBJ2-5; TRBD2 matches at 8 bases. The trim removed 7 bases at V and 7 bases at J, leaving 14 bases unmatched. The CDR3 runs 15 residues. Looked up from germline, CDR1 is SEHNR and CDR2 is FQNEAQ (reference sequence). The CDR3 nucleotides read TGTGCCAGCACCCCCCGCGGGGGGACCTCGGGGACCCAGTACTTC. This gives the protein CASTPRGGTSGTQYF.

The chain uses TRBV4-3 and TRBJ2-5, with 7 bases identical to TRBD1. The CDR3 runs 16 residues. Germline V gives CDR1 LGHNA, CDR2 YSLEER. The trim removed 2 bases at V and 4 bases at J, leaving 10 bases unmatched. The CDR3 region is CASSQTQTGTGETQYF. The CDR3, as DNA: TGCGCCAGCAGCCAAACCCAGACAGGGACGGGAGAGACCCAGTACTTC.

This sequence joins TRBV10-3 and TRBJ1-1, with D possibly TRBD1 on 5 matching bases. In germline, CDR1 is ENHRY, CDR2 SYGVKD. The V end lost 5 bases, the J end lost 1 base, and 8 bases lay between the germline ends. CDR3 size: 13 residues. The CDR3 protein is CAISSGRNTEAFF. CDR3 DNA sequence: TGTGCCATCAGTTCAGGGAGGAACACTGAAGCTTTCTTT.

This clone came up once. The rearrangement joins TRBV19 to TRBJ2-1, with a weak D call TRBD2 (6 bases). The V gene's germline CDR1 is LNHDA and CDR2 SQIVND (reference sequence). Between the trimmed V and J ends, which lost 3 bases and 6 bases, there was a span of 15 bases. The length of the CDR3 is 15 residues. The CDR3 region is CASSMDGRGFNEQFF. In DNA, the CDR3 is TGTGCCAGTAGTATGGACGGGAGAGGCTTCAATGAGCAGTTCTTC.

CDR3 DNA: TGTGCTAGTGGTTTGGCCCCAGACAGGGGGCGAAGGGAGACCCAGTACTTC. This encodes CASGLAPDRGRRETQYF. This chain joins TRBV12-5 and TRBJ2-5, with 10 bases lining up with TRBD1. This CDR3 has 17 residues. V lost 1 base to trimming and J lost 5 bases; unmatched junction nucleotides: 10. Germline CDR1 and CDR2: LGHNT and FRNRAP.

As regards this clone: An end of the junction differs from the germline gene, which may be a read error. V and J are TRBV5-4 and TRBJ1-1; no firm D call. Per germline, CDR1 SGHNT and CDR2 YYREEE (reference sequence). The CDR3 consists of 14 residues. CDR3 nucleotides: TGCGCCAGCAGCTCGGACGGGTTCGCCACTGAAGCTTTCTTT. It is translated as CASSSDGFATEAFF.

The chain recombines TRBV9 with TRBJ2-2, with 10 bases that match TRBD1. Germline V gene sequence: CDR1 SGDLS, CDR2 YYNGEE. V lost 3 bases and J lost 5; bases outside the gene matches: 7. The CDR3 runs 16 residues. The CDR3 DNA is TGTGCCAGCAGCGGTTCCGGGACAGGGGTTACCGGGGAGCTGTTTTTT. Translation gives CASSGSGTGVTGELFF.

The chain is built from TRBV5-8 and TRBJ2-7; 12 bases match TRBD1. From germline, CDR1 is SGHTS and CDR2 YDEGEE. This CDR3 comprises 13 residues. J lost 4 bases, V lost 5 bases, and 1 base had no gene match. CDR3 DNA: TGTGCCAGCAGGGGACAGGGGGCATACGAGCAGTACTTC. Translation: CASRGQGAYEQYF.

In its sample, this clone was seen once. The chain has TRBV6-9 and TRBJ1-2; 7 nucleotides agree with TRBD1. Germline-derived CDR1 and CDR2 are MNHGY and SVAAGI. This CDR3 has 13 residues. Losses at the gene ends were 5 bases for V and 8 bases for J; bases not matched to a gene: 8. Here the CDR3 reads CASSTGTVNGYTF. In nucleotides, the CDR3 is TGTGCCAGCAGTACCGGGACAGTCAACGGCTACACCTTC.

This clone was counted a single time. The V and J genes are TRBV5-1 and TRBJ2-1, with 9 bases identical to TRBD2. The CDR3 sequence is 15 residues long. Germline loops: CDR1 SGHRS, CDR2 YFSETQ. After removal of 3 bases from V and 7 bases from J, the junction contained 8 bases not matched to a gene. CDR3 nucleotides: TGCGCCAGCAGCTGGACACCGACTAGCGGTAATGAGCAGTTCTTC. Translating gives CASSWTPTSGNEQFF.